The present entry profiles one TCR beta chain with its context. What it recognizes is unknown. The data are from a study of CD8 T cells in ankylosing spondylitis. Making the TCR beta libraries involved quantitative 5'-RACE with molecular barcodes. Each CDR3 protein gets one entry after TCRdb re-called the 5' RACE reads with MiXCR. Among roughly 440,000 distinct CDR3 sequences, 15% to 20% were seen once, and the ten largest hold about 0.94%. Study-level points and caveats: Peripheral blood samples showed relatively rare disease-linked clones, and these clones were CD8+. As reported, disease-linked clones showed significant enrichment in matched ankylosing spondylitis synovial fluid. Both synovial fluid and blood in reactive arthritis had previously been reported to carry some motif variants. Typical of ankylosing spondylitis blood, it appeared, was a TCR beta motif of about eight highly homologous variants.

The CDR3 runs to 15 residues. Germline loops: CDR1 SGHRS, CDR2 YFSETQ. V dropped 4 bases and J dropped 5; count of bases not matched to a gene: 11. The receptor was isolated from a male donor with ankylosing spondylitis. The J gene is TRBJ2-5, the V gene TRBV5-1, with TRBD1 matching 7 bases. Input material: blood, either unsorted or a sorted T cell fraction (not recorded which). This CDR3 is CASSKVQGYGETQYF. CDR3 nucleotide sequence: TGCGCCAGCAGCAAGGTACAGGGGTACGGGGAGACCCAGTACTTC.